The present TCR beta chain was sequenced within a study of cytomegalovirus exposure and HLA in healthy donors. The study's findings and limits: Per published reports, the classifier diagnosed cytomegalovirus status with high specificity and sensitivity.

Assay used: immunoSEQ multiplex PCR; TCRdb lists only in-frame clones, some missing. The table includes roughly 47,000 clones, over 85% detected once. A word on this clone: Its antigen is undetermined.

The length of the CDR3 is 13 residues. V was clipped by 1 base and J by 8 bases; unmatched bases: 4. Germline CDR1 LGHNT, CDR2 FRNRAP. The sequenced material came from PBMCs. The chain recombines TRBV12-5 with TRBJ1-1; 7 positions match TRBD1. The clonotype originates from a woman between 18 and 29 years old in good health and CMV-seronegative. CDR3 in DNA: TGTGCTAGTGGTTTGGGATCGGACAGGGAAGCTTTCTTT. It is translated as CASGLGSDREAFF.